This T cell receptor beta chain was identified during a study of vaccination and CD4 T cells after COVID-19. The Oncomine TCR Beta short-read assay sequenced DNA from cultured CD4+ T cells. One entry per CDR3 protein results from TCRdb running MiXCR on the PCR reads. Of some 15,000 distinct CDR3 sequences in the sample, more than 40% were seen once. Specified treatment: roughly ten-day PBMC culture with coronavirus spike peptide pools or control peptides (ViraFEST assay). PBMC cultures, at two million cells per well, received approximately 10 IU/ml IL-2 and roughly 9.6 ug/ml peptide pools. As concerns this clonotype: Antigen: not known.

The sequence came from a human donor with COVID-19. The sequenced sample was cultured CD4+ T cells from blood.

Here the CDR3 DNA reads TGTGCCAGCCTCCCTAGGACAGGGACCACCGGGGAGCTGTTTTTT. This codes for CASLPRTGTTGELFF. The chain has TRBV27 and TRBJ2-2; 8 nucleotides agree with TRBD1. CDR3 length: 15 residues. Germline loops: CDR1 MNHEY, CDR2 SMNVEV (reference sequence). J was trimmed by 4 bases and V by 8 bases; bases with no gene match: 9.